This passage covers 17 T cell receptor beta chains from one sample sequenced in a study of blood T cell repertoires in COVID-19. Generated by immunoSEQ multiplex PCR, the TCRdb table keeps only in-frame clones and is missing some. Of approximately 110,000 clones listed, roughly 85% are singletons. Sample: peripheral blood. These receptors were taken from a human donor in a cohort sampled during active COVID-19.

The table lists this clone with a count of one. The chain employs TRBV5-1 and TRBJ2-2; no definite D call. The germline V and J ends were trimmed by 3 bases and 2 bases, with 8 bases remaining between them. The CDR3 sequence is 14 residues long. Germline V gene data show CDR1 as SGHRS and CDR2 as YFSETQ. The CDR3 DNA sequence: TGCGCCAGCAGCTCTGACACCAACACCGGGGAGCTGTTTTTT. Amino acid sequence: CASSSDTNTGELFF.

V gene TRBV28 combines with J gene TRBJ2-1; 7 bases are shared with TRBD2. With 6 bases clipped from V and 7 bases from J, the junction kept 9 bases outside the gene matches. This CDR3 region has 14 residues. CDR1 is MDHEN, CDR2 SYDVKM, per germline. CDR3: CASREAGTKNEQFF. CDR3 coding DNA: TGTGCCAGCAGAGAAGCCGGGACTAAAAATGAGCAGTTCTTC. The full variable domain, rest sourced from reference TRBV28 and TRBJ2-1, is DVKVTQSSRYLVKRTGEKVFLECVQDMDHENMFWYRQDPGLGLRLIYFSYDVKMKEKGDIPEGYSVSREKKERFSLILESASTNQTSMYLCASREAGTKNEQFFGPGTRLTVL.

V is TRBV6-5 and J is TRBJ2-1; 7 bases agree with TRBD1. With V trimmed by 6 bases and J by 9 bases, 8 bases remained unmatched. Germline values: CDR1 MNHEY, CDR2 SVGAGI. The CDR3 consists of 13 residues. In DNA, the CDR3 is TGTGCCAGCAGGGACAGGCTGCTGAGTGAGCAGTTCTTC. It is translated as CASRDRLLSEQFF.

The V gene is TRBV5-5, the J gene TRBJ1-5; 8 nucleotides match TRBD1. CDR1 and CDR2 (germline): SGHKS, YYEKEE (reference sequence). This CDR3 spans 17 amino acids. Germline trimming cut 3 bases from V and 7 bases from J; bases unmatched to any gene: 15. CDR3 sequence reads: CASSSGVGRGQGQPQHF. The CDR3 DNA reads TGTGCCAGCAGCTCCGGTGTTGGCAGGGGGCAAGGACAGCCCCAGCATTTT.

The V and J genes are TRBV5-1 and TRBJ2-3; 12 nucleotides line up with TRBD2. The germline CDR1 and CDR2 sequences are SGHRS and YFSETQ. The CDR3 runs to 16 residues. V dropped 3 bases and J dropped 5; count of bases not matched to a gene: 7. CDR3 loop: CASSSLLAGGRDTQYF. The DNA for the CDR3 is TGCGCCAGCAGCTCTTTACTAGCGGGGGGAAGAGATACGCAGTATTTT.

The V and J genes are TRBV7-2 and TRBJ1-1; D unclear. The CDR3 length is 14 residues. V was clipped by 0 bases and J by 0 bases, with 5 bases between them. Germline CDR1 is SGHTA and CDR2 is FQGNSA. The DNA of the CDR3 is TGTGCCAGCAGCTTAGCTTCCATGAACACTGAAGCTTTCTTT. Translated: CASSLASMNTEAFF.

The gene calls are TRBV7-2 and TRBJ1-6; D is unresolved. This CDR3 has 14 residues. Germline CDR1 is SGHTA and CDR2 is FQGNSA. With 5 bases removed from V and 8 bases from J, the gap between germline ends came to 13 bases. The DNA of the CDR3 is TGTGCCAGCAGCGTGACACAAGTTTATTCACCCCTCCACTTT. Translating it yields CASSVTQVYSPLHF.

CDR3 sequence: CASSQDGIGISGTEAFF. Written as DNA, the CDR3 is TGTGCCAGCAGCCAAGATGGGATAGGTATATCGGGAACTGAAGCTTTCTTT. The V call is TRBV3-1 (or the pseudogene TRBV3-2), the J call TRBJ1-1; D not certain. Germline assignment: CDR1 LGHDT and CDR2 YNNKEL (reference sequence). V lost 0 bases and J lost 5, with 19 bases in between. The CDR3 spans 17 residues.

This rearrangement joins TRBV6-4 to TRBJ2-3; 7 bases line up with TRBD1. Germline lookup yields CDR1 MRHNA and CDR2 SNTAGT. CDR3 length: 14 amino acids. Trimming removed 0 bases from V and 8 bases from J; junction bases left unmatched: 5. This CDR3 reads CASSDSKGAGTQYF. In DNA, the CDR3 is TGTGCCAGCAGTGACTCGAAGGGGGCCGGTACGCAGTATTTT.

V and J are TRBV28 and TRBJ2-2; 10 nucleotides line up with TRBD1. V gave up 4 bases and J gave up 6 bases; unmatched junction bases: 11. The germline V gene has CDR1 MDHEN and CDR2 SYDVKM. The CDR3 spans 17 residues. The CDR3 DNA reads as TGTGCCAGCAGTTCTTTAACCGGGACAGGGGTAGCCGGGGAGCTGTTTTTT. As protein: CASSSLTGTGVAGELFF. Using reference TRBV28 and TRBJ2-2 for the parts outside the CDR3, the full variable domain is DVKVTQSSRYLVKRTGEKVFLECVQDMDHENMFWYRQDPGLGLRLIYFSYDVKMKEKGDIPEGYSVSREKKERFSLILESASTNQTSMYLCASSSLTGTGVAGELFFGEGSRLTVL.

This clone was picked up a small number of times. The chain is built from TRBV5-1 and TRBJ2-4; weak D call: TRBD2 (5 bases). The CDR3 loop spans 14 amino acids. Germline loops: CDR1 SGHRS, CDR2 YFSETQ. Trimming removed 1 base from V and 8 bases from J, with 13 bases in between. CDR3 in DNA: TGCGCCAGCAGCTTGAGAGGGAGTGGGGACATTCAGTACTTC. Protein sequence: CASSLRGSGDIQYF.

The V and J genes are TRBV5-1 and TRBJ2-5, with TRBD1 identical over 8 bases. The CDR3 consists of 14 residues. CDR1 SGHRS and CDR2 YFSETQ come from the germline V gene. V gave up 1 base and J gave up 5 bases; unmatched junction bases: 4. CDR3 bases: TGCGCCAGCAGCTTGTCAGGGGGCGGGGAGACCCAGTACTTC. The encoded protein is CASSLSGGGETQYF.

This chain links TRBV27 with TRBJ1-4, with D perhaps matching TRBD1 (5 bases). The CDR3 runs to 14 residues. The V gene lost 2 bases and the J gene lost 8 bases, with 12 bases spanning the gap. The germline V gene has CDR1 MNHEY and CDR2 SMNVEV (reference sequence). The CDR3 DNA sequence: TGTGCCAGCAGTTTAAAAGGGGTGGAAGAAAAACTGTTTTTT. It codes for CASSLKGVEEKLFF.

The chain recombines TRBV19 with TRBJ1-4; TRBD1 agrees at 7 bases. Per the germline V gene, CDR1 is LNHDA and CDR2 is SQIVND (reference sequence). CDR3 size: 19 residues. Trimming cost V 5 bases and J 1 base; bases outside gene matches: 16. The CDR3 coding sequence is TGTGCCAGTAGTGCCCGGACAGGAGACCCTCCCGAAACTAATGAAAAACTGTTTTTT. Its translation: CASSARTGDPPETNEKLFF.

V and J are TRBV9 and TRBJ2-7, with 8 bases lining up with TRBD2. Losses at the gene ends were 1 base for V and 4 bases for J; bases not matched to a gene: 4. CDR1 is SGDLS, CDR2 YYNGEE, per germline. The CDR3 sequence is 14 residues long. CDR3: CASSVTGGWYEQYF. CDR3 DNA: TGTGCCAGCAGCGTAACGGGAGGGTGGTACGAGCAGTACTTC.

The CDR3 nucleotides are TGTGCCAGTAGTATAAAGCAGGGTTCACCCCTCCACTTT. Amino acid sequence: CASSIKQGSPLHF. V and J are TRBV19 and TRBJ1-6; the D gene is possibly TRBD1 (5 bases). The CDR3 extends over 13 amino acids. With 2 bases removed from V and 9 bases from J, the gap between germline ends came to 8 bases. The germline CDR1 and CDR2 sequences are LNHDA and SQIVND (reference sequence).

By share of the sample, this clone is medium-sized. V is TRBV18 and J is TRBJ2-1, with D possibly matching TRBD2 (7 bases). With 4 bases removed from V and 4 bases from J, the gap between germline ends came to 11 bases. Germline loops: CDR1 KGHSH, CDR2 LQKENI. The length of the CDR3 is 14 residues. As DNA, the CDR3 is TGTGCCAGCTCACAAAGGGGGGGATACAATGAGCAGTTCTTC. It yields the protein CASSQRGGYNEQFF.